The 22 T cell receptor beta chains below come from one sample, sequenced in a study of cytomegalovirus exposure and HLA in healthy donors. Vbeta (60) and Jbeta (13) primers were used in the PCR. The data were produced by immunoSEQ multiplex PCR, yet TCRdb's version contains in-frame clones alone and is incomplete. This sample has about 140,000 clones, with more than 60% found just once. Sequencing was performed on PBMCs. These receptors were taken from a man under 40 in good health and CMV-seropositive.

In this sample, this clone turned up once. In DNA, the CDR3 is TGCGCCAGCAGCTTGGCAGCGGCAGAGACCCAGTACTTC. It codes for CASSLAAAETQYF. This chain links TRBV5-1 with TRBJ2-5, with D possibly being TRBD2 (5 bases). V was cut by 0 bases and J by 4 bases, with 7 bases left in between. Germline V lookup: CDR1 SGHRS, CDR2 YFSETQ. CDR3 length equals 13 residues.

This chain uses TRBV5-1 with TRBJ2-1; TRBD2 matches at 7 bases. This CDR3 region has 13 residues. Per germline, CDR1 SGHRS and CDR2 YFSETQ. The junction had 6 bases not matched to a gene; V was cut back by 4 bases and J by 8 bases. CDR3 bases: TGCGCCAGCAGCACTAGCGCCGGTCATGAGCAGTTCTTC. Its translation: CASSTSAGHEQFF.

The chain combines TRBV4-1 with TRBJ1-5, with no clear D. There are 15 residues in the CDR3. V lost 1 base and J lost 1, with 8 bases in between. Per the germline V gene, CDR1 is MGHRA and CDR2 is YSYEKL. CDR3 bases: TGCGCCAGCAGCCAAGGAGATCGAAGCAATCAGCCCCAGCATTTT. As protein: CASSQGDRSNQPQHF.

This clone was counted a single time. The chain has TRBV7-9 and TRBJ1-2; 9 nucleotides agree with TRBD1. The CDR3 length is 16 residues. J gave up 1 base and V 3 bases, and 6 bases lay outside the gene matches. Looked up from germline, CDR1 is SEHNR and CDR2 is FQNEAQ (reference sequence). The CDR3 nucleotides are TGTGCCAGCAGCTTGGGGACAGGGAGTGTTAACTATGGCTACACCTTC. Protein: CASSLGTGSVNYGYTF.

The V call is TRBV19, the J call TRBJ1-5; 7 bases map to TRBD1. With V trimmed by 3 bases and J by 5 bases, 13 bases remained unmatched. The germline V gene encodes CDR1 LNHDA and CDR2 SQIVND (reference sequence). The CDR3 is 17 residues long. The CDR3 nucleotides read TGTGCCAGTAGTATCACGCCCTCGACAGGGTCCGATCAGCCCCAGCATTTT. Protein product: CASSITPSTGSDQPQHF.

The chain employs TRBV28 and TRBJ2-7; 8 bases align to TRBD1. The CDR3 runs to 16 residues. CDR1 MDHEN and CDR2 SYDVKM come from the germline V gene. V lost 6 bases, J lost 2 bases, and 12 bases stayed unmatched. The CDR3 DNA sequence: TGTGCCAGCAGCCGCCGTGAGGGACAGGTAACCTACGAGCAGTACTTC. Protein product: CASSRREGQVTYEQYF.

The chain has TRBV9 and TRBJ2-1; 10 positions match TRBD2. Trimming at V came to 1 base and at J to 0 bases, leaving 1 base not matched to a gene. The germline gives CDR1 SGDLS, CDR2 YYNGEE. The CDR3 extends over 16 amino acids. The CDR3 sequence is CASSVSSGSSYNEQFF. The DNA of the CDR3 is TGTGCCAGCAGCGTATCTAGCGGGAGCTCCTACAATGAGCAGTTCTTC.

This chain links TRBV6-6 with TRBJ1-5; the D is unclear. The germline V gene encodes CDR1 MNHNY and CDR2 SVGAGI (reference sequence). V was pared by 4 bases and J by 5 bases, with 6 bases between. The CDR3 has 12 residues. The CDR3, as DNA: TGTGCCAGCAGTTCCCGTTATCAGCCCCAGCATTTT. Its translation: CASSSRYQPQHF.

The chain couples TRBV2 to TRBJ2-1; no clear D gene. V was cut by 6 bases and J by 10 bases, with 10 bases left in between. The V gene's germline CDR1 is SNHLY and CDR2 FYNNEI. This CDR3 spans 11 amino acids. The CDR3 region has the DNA TGTGCCAGCAGGGGCGATACGGAGCAGTTCTTC. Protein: CASRGDTEQFF.

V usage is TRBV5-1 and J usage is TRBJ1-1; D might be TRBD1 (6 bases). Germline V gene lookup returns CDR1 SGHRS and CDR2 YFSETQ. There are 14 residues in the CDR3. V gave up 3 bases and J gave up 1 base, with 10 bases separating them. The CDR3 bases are TGCGCCAGCAGCTCCGGGACACAGAACACTGAAGCTTTCTTT. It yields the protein CASSSGTQNTEAFF.

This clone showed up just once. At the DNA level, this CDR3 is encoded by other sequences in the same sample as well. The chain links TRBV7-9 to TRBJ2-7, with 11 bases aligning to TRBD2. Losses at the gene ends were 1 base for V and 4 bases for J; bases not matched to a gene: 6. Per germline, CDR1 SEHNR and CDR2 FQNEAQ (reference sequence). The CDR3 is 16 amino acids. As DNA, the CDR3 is TGTGCCAGCAGCTTAGTATCTGGACTAGCGGGTTACGAGCAGTACTTC. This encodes CASSLVSGLAGYEQYF.

CDR3: CASRTPGQGHEQYF. CDR3 sequence (DNA): TGTGCCAGCAGGACCCCGGGACAGGGTCACGAGCAGTACTTC. The rearrangement uses TRBV6-6 and TRBJ2-7, with 9 bases that match TRBD1. Germline V gene data show CDR1 as MNHNY and CDR2 as SVGAGI (reference sequence). The V and J ends lost 6 bases and 5 bases, in that order; junction bases with no gene match: 8. The CDR3 runs to 14 residues.

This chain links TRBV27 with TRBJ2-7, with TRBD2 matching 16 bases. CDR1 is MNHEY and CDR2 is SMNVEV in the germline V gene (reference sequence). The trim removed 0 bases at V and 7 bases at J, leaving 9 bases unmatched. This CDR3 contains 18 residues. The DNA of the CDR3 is TGTGCCAGCAGTTTATCGACCGGGACTAGCGGGAGGGTGTATGAGCAGTACTTC. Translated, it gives CASSLSTGTSGRVYEQYF.

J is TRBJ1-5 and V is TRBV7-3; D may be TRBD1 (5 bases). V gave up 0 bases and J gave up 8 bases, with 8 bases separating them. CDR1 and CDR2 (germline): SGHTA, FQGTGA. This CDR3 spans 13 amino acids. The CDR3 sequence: CASSLTGGEPQHF. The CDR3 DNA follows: TGTGCCAGCAGCTTAACGGGGGGGGAGCCCCAGCATTTT. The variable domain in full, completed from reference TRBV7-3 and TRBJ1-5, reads GAGVSQTPSNKVTEKGKYVELRCDPISGHTALYWYRQSLGQGPEFLIYFQGTGAADDSGLPNDRFFAVRPEGSVSTLKIQRTERGDSAVYLCASSLTGGEPQHFGDGTRLSIL.

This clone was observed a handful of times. The chain's CDR3 is CASSGPGQYYGYTF. In DNA form, the CDR3 reads TGCGCCAGCAGCGGGCCTGGACAGTACTATGGCTACACCTTC. The V call is TRBV5-1, the J call TRBJ1-2; a weak D match, TRBD1 (6 bases). The V end was cut by 4 bases, the J end by 3 bases, with 13 bases between. CDR3 length equals 14 residues. Germline CDR1 is SGHRS and CDR2 is YFSETQ.

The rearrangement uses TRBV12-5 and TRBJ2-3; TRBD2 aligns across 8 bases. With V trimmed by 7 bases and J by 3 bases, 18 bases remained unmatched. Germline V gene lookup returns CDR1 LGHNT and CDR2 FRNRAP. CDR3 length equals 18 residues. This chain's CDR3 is CASASGVAGWGETDTQYF. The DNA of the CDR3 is TGTGCTAGTGCCAGCGGGGTAGCGGGATGGGGGGAAACAGATACGCAGTATTTT.

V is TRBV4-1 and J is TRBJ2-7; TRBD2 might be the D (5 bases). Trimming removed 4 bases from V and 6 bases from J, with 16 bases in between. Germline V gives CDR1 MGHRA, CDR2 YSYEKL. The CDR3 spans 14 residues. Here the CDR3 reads CASSLPFAGGEQYF. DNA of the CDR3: TGCGCCAGCAGCCTCCCTTTTGCTGGAGGCGAGCAGTACTTC.

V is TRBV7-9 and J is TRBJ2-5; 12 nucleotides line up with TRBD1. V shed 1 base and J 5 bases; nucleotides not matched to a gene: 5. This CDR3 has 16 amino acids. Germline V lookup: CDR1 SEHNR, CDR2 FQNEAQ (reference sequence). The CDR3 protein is CASSLGDRGHGETQYF. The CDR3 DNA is TGTGCCAGCAGCTTAGGGGACAGGGGGCATGGGGAGACCCAGTACTTC.

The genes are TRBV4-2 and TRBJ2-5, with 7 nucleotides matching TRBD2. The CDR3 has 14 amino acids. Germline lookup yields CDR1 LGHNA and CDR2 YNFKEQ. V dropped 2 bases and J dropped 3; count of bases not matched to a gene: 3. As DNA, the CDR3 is TGTGCCAGCAGCCAATGGGGAGGGAAAGAGACCCAGTACTTC. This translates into CASSQWGGKETQYF.

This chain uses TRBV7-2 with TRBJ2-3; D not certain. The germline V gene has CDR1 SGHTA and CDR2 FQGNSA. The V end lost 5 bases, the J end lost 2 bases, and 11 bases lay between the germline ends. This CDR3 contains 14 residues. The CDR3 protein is CASSLRGDTDTQYF. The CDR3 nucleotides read TGTGCCAGCAGCCTGAGAGGCGACACAGATACGCAGTATTTT.

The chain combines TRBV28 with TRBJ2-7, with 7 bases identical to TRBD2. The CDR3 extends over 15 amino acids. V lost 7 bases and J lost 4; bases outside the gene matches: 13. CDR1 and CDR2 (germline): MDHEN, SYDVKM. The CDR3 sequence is CASTSGGAERYEQYF. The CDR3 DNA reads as TGTGCCAGCACCTCGGGGGGAGCGGAACGATACGAGCAGTACTTC.

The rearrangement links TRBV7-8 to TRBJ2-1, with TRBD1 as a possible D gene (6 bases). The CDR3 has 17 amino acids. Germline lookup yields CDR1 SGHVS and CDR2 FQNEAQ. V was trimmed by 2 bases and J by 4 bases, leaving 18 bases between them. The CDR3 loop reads CASSLYPTRGSYNEQFF. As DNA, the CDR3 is TGTGCCAGCAGCTTATATCCGACAAGGGGGAGTTACAATGAGCAGTTCTTC.